Below, 26 T cell receptor beta chains from the same sample are listed, as sequenced in a study of blood T cells in healthy people across ages. With a J-beta primer mix and a sample-barcoded 5' primer, a second PCR ran roughly 7 to 11 cycles. TCRdb independently ran MiXCR on the 5' RACE reads; one entry per CDR3 protein. This repertoire shows 780,000 or so distinct CDR3 sequences, around three fifths found once; its top ten account for around a quarter. The sample consisted of blood. These receptors were collected from a man aged 40-50 years in good health.

V usage is TRBV5-1 and J usage is TRBJ2-7; D possibly matches TRBD1 or TRBD2 (7 bases each). The V end was cut by 4 bases, the J end by 5 bases, with 19 bases between. This CDR3 contains 15 residues. Germline loops: CDR1 SGHRS, CDR2 YFSETQ. CDR3 region: CASSPSGGGFHEQYF. The CDR3 bases are TGCGCCAGCAGCCCCTCAGGGGGGGGTTTCCACGAGCAGTACTTC.

This clonotype showed up just a few times. The chain joins TRBV28 to TRBJ2-7, with TRBD2 matching 9 bases. Unmatched junction bases numbered 11, after V lost 4 bases and J lost 4 bases. The CDR3 runs 16 residues. Germline-derived CDR1 and CDR2 are MDHEN and SYDVKM. CDR3 nucleotides: TGTGCCAGCAGTTCGATCATCGGAGCGGGAGGTTACGAGCAGTACTTC. Its protein is CASSSIIGAGGYEQYF.

The chain is built from TRBV20-1 and TRBJ2-3, with 7 bases matching TRBD2. Germline trimming cut 2 bases from V and 3 bases from J; bases unmatched to any gene: 2. Per the germline V gene, CDR1 is DFQATT and CDR2 is SNEGSKA (reference sequence). This CDR3 spans 13 amino acids. The CDR3 DNA reads TGCAGTGCTAGAACTAGCGTAACAGATACGCAGTATTTT. It encodes CSARTSVTDTQYF.

The chain joins TRBV20-1 to TRBJ2-5; D is unclear. CDR3 length: 11 residues. Germline V lookup: CDR1 DFQATT, CDR2 SNEGSKA (reference sequence). The V and J ends lost 0 bases and 5 bases respectively, with 4 bases between them. This CDR3 is CSARDRETQYF. CDR3 in DNA: TGCAGTGCTAGAGATCGGGAGACCCAGTACTTC.

The rearrangement joins TRBV6-1 to TRBJ2-5, with a weak D call TRBD1 (6 bases). Germline loops: CDR1 MNHNS, CDR2 SASEGT. The CDR3 extends over 15 amino acids. V gave up 6 bases and J gave up 2 bases, with 16 bases separating them. CDR3 in amino acids: CASREMGRGQETQYF. The CDR3 coding sequence is TGTGCCAGCAGAGAAATGGGAAGGGGGCAAGAGACCCAGTACTTC.

The chain links TRBV7-9 to TRBJ2-7; 11 nucleotides match TRBD1. J gave up 3 bases and V 5 bases, and 6 bases lay outside the gene matches. This CDR3 is built from 15 residues. Germline CDR1 is SEHNR and CDR2 is FQNEAQ (reference sequence). DNA for the CDR3: TGTGCCAGCAGCGGACAGGGGGCTCGAGGCTACGAGCAGTACTTC. It encodes CASSGQGARGYEQYF.

This clonotype has just one count. The chain couples TRBV6-5 to TRBJ1-1; unclear D gene. The V gene's germline CDR1 is MNHEY and CDR2 SVGAGI. V lost 2 bases and J 3 bases, leaving 7 bases between the germline ends. This CDR3 spans 13 amino acids. The CDR3, as DNA: TGTGCCAGCAGTTACGTGTCGGACACTGAAGCTTTCTTT. It specifies CASSYVSDTEAFF.

This sequence joins TRBV27 and TRBJ1-2; 7 positions agree with TRBD1. Germline V lookup: CDR1 MNHEY, CDR2 SMNVEV (reference sequence). The CDR3 extends over 13 amino acids. V shed 0 bases and J 10 bases; nucleotides not matched to a gene: 5. The CDR3 sequence: CASSLSGTADYTF. The CDR3 bases are TGTGCCAGCAGTTTATCGGGGACAGCTGACTACACCTTC.

This clonotype was observed a few times. The chain links TRBV4-3 to TRBJ2-6; D is unclear. Deletions cut 0 bases from V and 4 bases from J, with 10 bases between. Germline loops: CDR1 LGHNA, CDR2 YSLEER. The CDR3 consists of 16 residues. CDR3 nucleotides: TGCGCCAGCAGCCAAGATGGACGGCGGGGGGCCAACGTCCTGACTTTC. This codes for CASSQDGRRGANVLTF.

The V and J genes are TRBV3-1 and TRBJ1-1, with D perhaps TRBD1 (5 bases). The V end lost 10 bases, the J end lost 3 bases, and 15 bases lay between the germline ends. This CDR3 has 13 amino acids. Germline V gene lookup returns CDR1 LGHDT and CDR2 YNNKEL (reference sequence). In DNA, the CDR3 is TGTGCCACCCGGGAGGGGATTGACACTGAAGCTTTCTTT. It encodes CATREGIDTEAFF.

Concerning this clonotype itself: This may stem from a read error, because a much larger clone lies one nucleotide away. The J gene is TRBJ2-5, the V gene TRBV3-1; 7 bases align to TRBD1. V shed 4 bases, J shed 1 base, and the junction held 12 bases outside the gene matches. The germline gives CDR1 LGHDT, CDR2 YNNKEL (reference sequence). The CDR3 totals 17 residues. For the CDR3, the DNA is TGTGCCAGCAGCCCCGACGGGACAGTTCGGAGCCAAGAGACCCAGTACTTC. It specifies CASSPDGTVRSQETQYF.

This clonotype was observed a few times. This chain links TRBV27 with TRBJ2-1; TRBD1 is a possible D gene (5 bases). The CDR3 has 17 amino acids. Germline CDR1 MNHEY, CDR2 SMNVEV (reference sequence). Trimming shortened V by 7 bases and J by 0 bases, and 19 bases separated the two germline ends. The CDR3 nucleotides read TGTGCCAGCAACCGCTGGGGCCCAATCAACTCCTACAATGAGCAGTTCTTC. This translates into CASNRWGPINSYNEQFF.

This clonotype occurred a few times. This chain connects TRBV6-5 to TRBJ2-3, with D maybe TRBD1 (5 bases). The V end lost 4 bases, the J end lost 1 base, and 21 bases lay between the germline ends. The V gene's germline CDR1 is MNHEY and CDR2 SVGAGI. The length of the CDR3 is 18 residues. The CDR3 sequence: CASSSTCAGHACTDTQYF. The CDR3 region has the DNA TGTGCCAGCAGTTCTACCTGCGCAGGGCATGCGTGCACAGATACGCAGTATTTT.

This clonotype turned up a few times. The junction shows a germline mismatch at one end, possibly a read error. This chain uses TRBV4-3 with TRBJ1-2; possible D gene TRBD1, 6 bases. Germline V gene data show CDR1 as LGHNA and CDR2 as YSLEER. The CDR3 spans 15 residues. This CDR3 is CASSEEVGGAYGYTF. The CDR3 DNA is TGCGCCAGCAGCGAAGAAGTAGGGGGGGCCTATGGCTACACCTTC.

The gene calls are TRBV28 and TRBJ2-7; TRBD2 agrees at 9 bases. Judging by the DNA end, TRBJ2-5 fits better; the J call may be wrong. The V gene's germline CDR1 is MDHEN and CDR2 SYDVKM. There are 16 residues in the CDR3. CDR3 in DNA: TGTGCCAGCAGTTTATTGGCTAGCGGGGCCGTAGAGACCCAGTACTTC. Protein sequence: CASSLLASGAVETQYF.

There are a few counts of this clonotype. V usage is TRBV7-9 and J usage is TRBJ1-1; D gene ambiguous. The V end was cut by 5 bases, the J end by 5 bases, with 12 bases between. Germline V gives CDR1 SEHNR, CDR2 FQNEAQ (reference sequence). The CDR3 spans 13 residues. CDR3 sequence reads: CASSLNQNTEAFF. The CDR3 coding sequence is TGTGCCAGCAGCCTCAACCAGAATACTGAAGCTTTCTTT.

The V gene is TRBV28, the J gene TRBJ2-5; maybe TRBD2 (6 bases). Germline V gene data show CDR1 as MDHEN and CDR2 as SYDVKM. This CDR3 spans 15 amino acids. V dropped 5 bases and J dropped 2 bases, with 15 bases sitting between them. CDR3: CASSIYGRGQETQYF. CDR3 sequence (DNA): TGTGCCAGCAGTATCTATGGGCGGGGTCAAGAGACCCAGTACTTC.

The chain uses TRBV4-1 and TRBJ2-7, with TRBD2 matching 12 bases. After removal of 1 base from V and 7 bases from J, the junction contained 5 bases not matched to a gene. The CDR3 totals 15 residues. The V gene's germline CDR1 is MGHRA and CDR2 YSYEKL. The CDR3 coding sequence is TGCGCCAGCAGCCAAGCTAGCGGGAGGGCCCATGAGCAGTACTTC. As protein: CASSQASGRAHEQYF.

The genes are TRBV12-3 or TRBV12-4 and TRBJ2-5; D remains ambiguous. The CDR3 totals 14 residues. V was shortened by 3 bases and J by 5 bases, with 13 bases between the two germline ends. CDR3 region: CASSFGLQAETQYF. DNA for the CDR3: TGTGCCAGCAGTTTCGGCCTTCAGGCCGAGACCCAGTACTTC.

The chain employs TRBV3-1 and TRBJ2-1; possibly TRBD1 or TRBD2 for D (5 bases each). Germline loops: CDR1 LGHDT, CDR2 YNNKEL (reference sequence). V dropped 1 base and J dropped 9 bases, with 7 bases sitting between them. The CDR3 totals 12 residues. CDR3 sequence: CASSQGGGEQFF. CDR3 nucleotide sequence: TGTGCCAGCAGCCAAGGTGGGGGTGAGCAGTTCTTC.

This rearrangement joins TRBV7-9 to TRBJ2-3, with 12 bases lining up with TRBD2. This CDR3 comprises 19 residues. Germline assignment: CDR1 SEHNR and CDR2 FQNEAQ (reference sequence). V gave up 3 bases and J gave up 5 bases; unmatched junction bases: 15. The CDR3 nucleotides read TGTGCCAGCAGCTTTGCCCGGGCCGGACTAGCGGGAAAAAGAGATACGCAGTATTTT. This gives the protein CASSFARAGLAGKRDTQYF.

J is TRBJ2-1 and V is TRBV20-1; 14 bases fit TRBD2. This CDR3 spans 15 amino acids. Per germline, CDR1 DFQATT and CDR2 SNEGSKA (reference sequence). Trimming took 6 bases from V and 0 from J; bases not matched to a gene: 1. The CDR3 loop reads CSAGLAGVSYNEQFF. Here the CDR3 DNA reads TGCAGTGCGGGACTAGCGGGAGTCTCCTACAATGAGCAGTTCTTC.

The CDR3 protein is CASSLAPISGRSYEQYF. The DNA for the CDR3 is TGCGCCAGCAGCTTGGCCCCGATAAGCGGGAGGAGCTACGAGCAGTACTTC. V and J are TRBV5-1 and TRBJ2-7; 9 bases fit TRBD2. The CDR3 is 17 residues long. Per the germline V gene, CDR1 is SGHRS and CDR2 is YFSETQ. Trimming cost V 0 bases and J 3 bases; bases outside gene matches: 10.

The chain joins TRBV6-5 to TRBJ2-1, with D tentatively TRBD2 (6 bases). Trimming removed 0 bases from V and 5 bases from J, with 11 bases in between. This CDR3 region has 15 residues. Germline-derived CDR1 and CDR2 are MNHEY and SVGAGI. The CDR3 protein is CASSYSTGVNNEQFF. For the CDR3, the DNA is TGTGCCAGCAGTTACTCGACGGGAGTGAACAATGAGCAGTTCTTC.

This clonotype has only one observation. This chain uses TRBV5-1 with TRBJ2-4, with 11 bases identical to TRBD2. With the DNA end fitting TRBJ2-7 better, the J assignment may be wrong. This CDR3 region has 15 residues. CDR1 and CDR2 from the germline V gene are SGHRS and YFSETQ. The CDR3 DNA is TGCGCCAGCAGCCCGAAACTAGCGGGAGACTCCGAGCAGTACTTC. Its translation is CASSPKLAGDSEQYF.

This chain joins TRBV10-3 and TRBJ2-3; 13 nucleotides agree with TRBD2. CDR3 length: 18 residues. Losses at the gene ends were 7 bases for V and 0 bases for J; bases not matched to a gene: 10. CDR1 and CDR2 from the germline V gene are ENHRY and SYGVKD. The CDR3 protein is CAIMRLAGGIYSTDTQYF. CDR3 DNA: TGTGCCATCATGCGACTAGCGGGGGGAATATATAGCACAGATACGCAGTATTTT.